These T cell receptor beta chains were read from a single sample in a study of early T cells in non-severe SARS-CoV-2 infection. From the 5' RACE reads, TCRdb called clonotypes with MiXCR, one entry per CDR3 protein. The sample has approximately 50,000 distinct CDR3 sequences; 7% to 9% are singletons. Sequencing input: whole blood. These receptors were obtained from an adult who was a healthcare worker with PCR-confirmed SARS-CoV-2 infection or an uninfected control (not recorded which). Both conserved end residues are part of each CDR3. The D gene is left open where the match is weak. Clone size is given for some rows only: seen once, a few or many times, or a class if the clone is expanded.

d_call: TRBD1
clone_size: many
j_call: TRBJ1-2
v_call: TRBV28
cdr3_nt: TGTGCCAGCAGTTTAACGGACAGGTACTATGGCTACACCTTC
cdr3_aa: CASSLTDRYYGYTF

d_call: .
clone_size: once
j_call: TRBJ2-1
v_call: TRBV6-2/TRBV6-3
cdr3_nt: TGTGCCAGCAGAACTGGAGGGAATGAGCAGATCTTC
cdr3_aa: CASRTGGNEQIF

d_call: .
clone_size: few
j_call: TRBJ2-7
v_call: TRBV18
cdr3_nt: TGTGCCAGCTCCCCGATAGTTGTGGAGAGCTCCTACGAGCAGTACTTC
cdr3_aa: CASSPIVVESSYEQYF

d_call: TRBD1
clone_size: many
j_call: TRBJ2-1
v_call: TRBV6-5
cdr3_nt: TGTGCCAGCAAAGACAGGGACACTTCCTACAATGAGCAGTTCTTC
cdr3_aa: CASKDRDTSYNEQFF

d_call: TRBD1
clone_size: many
j_call: TRBJ1-2
v_call: TRBV4-3
cdr3_nt: TGCGCCAGCAGCCAAGCGCTCCAGGGACAGGTCGGGAACTATGGCTACACCTTC
cdr3_aa: CASSQALQGQVGNYGYTF

d_call: .
clone_size: .
j_call: TRBJ2-3
v_call: TRBV6-2/TRBV6-3
cdr3_nt: TGTGCCAGCAGTTTGGGGGAAAGCACAGATACGCAGTATTTT
cdr3_aa: CASSLGESTDTQYF

d_call: .
clone_size: many
j_call: TRBJ2-1
v_call: TRBV6-1
cdr3_nt: TGTGCCAGCAGTGAAGCCAGAAACAATGAGCAGTTCTTC
cdr3_aa: CASSEARNNEQFF

d_call: .
clone_size: many
j_call: TRBJ1-1
v_call: TRBV11-2
cdr3_nt: TGTGCCAGCAGCTTAGCCCGGGGTGAACTAATGAACACTGAAGCTTTCTTT
cdr3_aa: CASSLARGELMNTEAFF

d_call: .
clone_size: few
j_call: TRBJ1-6
v_call: TRBV27
cdr3_nt: TGTGCCAGCAGTTGGCAGCATAATTCACCCCTCCACTTT
cdr3_aa: CASSWQHNSPLHF

d_call: .
clone_size: .
j_call: TRBJ2-7
v_call: TRBV6-2/TRBV6-3
cdr3_nt: TGTGCCAGCAGTTATTCGGCTCCTCTAACCGAGCAGTACTTC
cdr3_aa: CASSYSAPLTEQYF

d_call: TRBD1
clone_size: many
j_call: TRBJ2-2
v_call: TRBV5-4
cdr3_nt: TGTGCCAGCAGCTCGGACAGGGACGCCGGGGAGCTGTTTTTT
cdr3_aa: CASSSDRDAGELFF

d_call: .
clone_size: few
j_call: TRBJ1-1
v_call: TRBV4-1
cdr3_nt: TGCGCCAGCAGCCAAGGTCGCCTCGTGGCCGGAGTGAACACTGAAGCTTTCTTT
cdr3_aa: CASSQGRLVAGVNTEAFF

d_call: TRBD1
clone_size: many
j_call: TRBJ2-3
v_call: TRBV5-1
cdr3_nt: TGCGCCAGCAGCGGAGGACAGGGTATAGATACGCAGTATTTT
cdr3_aa: CASSGGQGIDTQYF

d_call: .
clone_size: .
j_call: TRBJ1-5
v_call: TRBV7-2
cdr3_nt: TGTGCCAGCAGCTTGGACAAGTATAGCAATCAGCCCCAGCATTTT
cdr3_aa: CASSLDKYSNQPQHF

d_call: .
clone_size: few
j_call: TRBJ2-2
v_call: TRBV12-3/TRBV12-4
cdr3_nt: TGTGCCAGCAGTTTACTCGGGCTCCAGGGAACCGGGGAGCTGTTTTTT
cdr3_aa: CASSLLGLQGTGELFF

d_call: TRBD1
clone_size: few
j_call: TRBJ2-7
v_call: TRBV27
cdr3_nt: TGTGCCAGCATGGGGACCAAGACAGGGCAGTACGAGCAGTACTTC
cdr3_aa: CASMGTKTGQYEQYF

d_call: TRBD2
clone_size: many
j_call: TRBJ2-1
v_call: TRBV5-1
cdr3_nt: TGCGCCAGCAGCTTAGGAGGGACTAGCACGGACAATGAGCAGTTCTTC
cdr3_aa: CASSLGGTSTDNEQFF

d_call: .
clone_size: few
j_call: TRBJ1-5
v_call: TRBV21-1
cdr3_nt: TGTGCCAGCAGCAAAGCGGGGCGCCGGCAGCCCCAGCATTTT
cdr3_aa: CASSKAGRRQPQHF

d_call: TRBD1
clone_size: many
j_call: TRBJ2-7
v_call: TRBV3-1
cdr3_nt: TGTGCCAGCAGCCGAGGACAGGGGATATACGAGCAGTACTTC
cdr3_aa: CASSRGQGIYEQYF

d_call: .
clone_size: many
j_call: TRBJ1-1
v_call: TRBV3-1
cdr3_nt: TGTGCCAGCAGCCAAGAGCGGGGGAAAAGGAACACTGAAGCTTTCTTT
cdr3_aa: CASSQERGKRNTEAFF

d_call: .
clone_size: .
j_call: TRBJ2-4
v_call: TRBV20-1
cdr3_nt: TGCAGTGCTAGATCGCCGGGATTACTAGCCAAAAACATTCAGTACTTC
cdr3_aa: CSARSPGLLAKNIQYF

d_call: .
clone_size: many
j_call: TRBJ2-3
v_call: TRBV10-3
cdr3_nt: TGTGCCATCAGTAGGACCCTCACAGATACGCAGTATTTT
cdr3_aa: CAISRTLTDTQYF

d_call: TRBD1
clone_size: many
j_call: TRBJ1-1
v_call: TRBV20-1
cdr3_nt: TGCAGTGCTCTGGCCCCCTCGGGACAGGGCCTGAACACTGAAGCTTTCTTT
cdr3_aa: CSALAPSGQGLNTEAFF

d_call: .
clone_size: many
j_call: TRBJ2-1
v_call: TRBV3-1
cdr3_nt: TGTGCCAGCAGCCAATGGTCGGGGCATGAGCAGTTCTTC
cdr3_aa: CASSQWSGHEQFF

d_call: TRBD1
clone_size: many
j_call: TRBJ1-2
v_call: TRBV12-3/TRBV12-4
cdr3_nt: TGTGCCAGCGGGACAGGGGGTTATGGCTACACCTTC
cdr3_aa: CASGTGGYGYTF

d_call: TRBD1
clone_size: .
j_call: TRBJ1-4
v_call: TRBV12-3/TRBV12-4
cdr3_nt: TGTGCCAGCAGTTTAGCCCCGGACAGGGGGGCCGCTAATGAAAAACTGTTTTTT
cdr3_aa: CASSLAPDRGAANEKLFF

d_call: TRBD2
clone_size: few
j_call: TRBJ2-1
v_call: TRBV30
cdr3_nt: TGTGCCTGGGAAGCGGGGGGGTCCGGTGAGCAGTTCTTC
cdr3_aa: CAWEAGGSGEQFF

d_call: .
clone_size: many
j_call: TRBJ2-1
v_call: TRBV9
cdr3_nt: TGTGCCAGCAGCGTAGTGGCCTCAGGTAGTGGGCAGTTCTTC
cdr3_aa: CASSVVASGSGQFF